This T cell receptor (beta chain) was obtained from a study of T cell changes during pregnancy in multiple sclerosis (dated by TCRdb to the late 2010s). Notes on the research overall: Changes in the T cell repertoire over the course of pregnancy were examined in this study in women with multiple sclerosis.

Library creation used the immunoSEQ multiplex PCR assay. Imported from immuneACCESS, the table was reduced by TCRdb to in-frame sequences with V and J called. These copies leave out some clones; in studies compared against another copy, an unresolved V gene accounts for under half, and the cause of the remainder is not known. In all, the sample holds more than 80,000 clones, and 91% of those were seen once. In total, the top ten clones hold around 3.3% of the sample. The germline V gene encodes CDR1 SGHDT and CDR2 YYEEEE. V is pared back by 5 bases and J by 4 bases, with 21 bases lying between the germline termini. The CDR3, cysteine through phenylalanine, is 16 amino acids long. The retained sequence is limited to the CDR3, 48 bases, with the frame set at the first base. As concerns this clone: It has no known antigen specificity. No qualities accompany the bases; no much larger clone lies one base away.

This sample comprised PBMCs, obtained in the first trimester of pregnancy. The receptor was derived from a female donor in good health, serving as a control in a pregnancy study. Some clones in this sample may be carry-over from other donors' samples. The rearrangement joined TRBV5-6 to TRBJ1-1, with no confident D gene call. CDR3 loop: CASRRRREMEITEAFF. The DNA sequence is as follows: TGTGCCAGCAGAAGGAGGCGGGAAATGGAGATCACTGAAGCTTTCTTT.